Presented here are 17 T cell receptor beta chains from one specimen sequenced in a study of OX40 agonist ivuxolimab in advanced cancers. TCRdb's table, derived via immunoSEQ multiplex PCR, lists solely in-frame clones and lacks some. The table lists tens of thousands of clones, around 91% of them singletons. Sequences were derived from CD4+ or CD8+ T cells sorted from blood, sampled in a trial of the OX40 agonist ivuxolimab. All receptors come from an adult with an advanced solid tumor such as melanoma, head and neck, liver or kidney cancer.

This chain connects TRBV6-5 to TRBJ2-7, with D possibly called TRBD1 or TRBD2 (6 bases each). Trimming took off 2 bases at V and 10 bases at J, with 15 bases between the two ends. Germline CDR1 reads MNHEY; CDR2 reads SVGAGI. The CDR3 has 13 residues. The CDR3 sequence is CASSYRGQRIQYF. The DNA for the CDR3 is TGTGCCAGCAGTTACCGGGGGCAGCGTATCCAGTACTTC.

The chain uses TRBV27 and TRBJ2-1, with TRBD2 identical over 10 bases. The trim removed 4 bases at V and 3 bases at J, leaving 6 bases unmatched. The CDR3 runs 16 residues. CDR1 and CDR2 (germline): MNHEY, SMNVEV (reference sequence). CDR3 coding DNA: TGTGCCAGCAGTTCCGGACTAGCGGACCTCTACAATGAGCAGTTCTTC. It codes for CASSSGLADLYNEQFF.

The J gene is TRBJ1-2, the V gene TRBV18; 8 nucleotides align to TRBD1. The CDR3 is 13 amino acids. Germline lookup yields CDR1 KGHSH and CDR2 LQKENI. The junction had 4 bases not matched to a gene; V was cut back by 2 bases and J by 8 bases. The CDR3 DNA reads as TGTGCCAGCTCACCAGCGACAGGGGAAGGCTACACCTTC. Its translation: CASSPATGEGYTF.

The chain couples TRBV9 to TRBJ2-5, with 7 bases lining up with TRBD2. J lost 2 bases, V lost 4 bases, and 5 bases had no gene match. This CDR3 is built from 14 residues. Germline CDR1 reads SGDLS; CDR2 reads YYNGEE. In nucleotides, the CDR3 is TGTGCCAGCAGCCCTGGGGACTATCAAGAGACCCAGTACTTC. Its protein product is CASSPGDYQETQYF. Drawing the rest from reference TRBV9 and TRBJ2-5, the complete variable domain is DSGVTQTPKHLITATGQRVTLRCSPRSGDLSVYWYQQSLDQGLQFLIQYYNGEERAKGNILERFSAQQFPDLHSELNLSSLELGDSALYFCASSPGDYQETQYFGPGTRLLVL.

The genes are TRBV4-1 and TRBJ2-5; D remains ambiguous. V lost 5 bases and J lost 2, with 18 bases in between. This CDR3 is 16 amino acids long. In germline, CDR1 is MGHRA, CDR2 YSYEKL. CDR3 coding DNA: TGCGCCAGCAGCTTCCGTGGATGGGCCGATCAAGAGACCCAGTACTTC. Protein: CASSFRGWADQETQYF.

V usage is TRBV10-3 and J usage is TRBJ2-7, with D possibly being TRBD1 (5 bases). Trimming stripped 8 bases from V and 0 bases from J, with 11 bases between. The CDR3 runs to 13 residues. Germline V gene data show CDR1 as ENHRY and CDR2 as SYGVKD. CDR3 nucleotide sequence: TGTGCCATCTCGGAAGGGGACTCCTACGAGCAGTACTTC. It codes for CAISEGDSYEQYF.

Comment on this clone: Other DNA sequences in this specimen translate into the identical CDR3. The chain recombines TRBV20-1 with TRBJ2-1; D remains unclear. The CDR3 loop spans 11 amino acids. V was pared by 5 bases and J by 2 bases, with 4 bases between. The germline V gene has CDR1 DFQATT and CDR2 SNEGSKA (reference sequence). CDR3 sequence: CSALPYNEQFF. CDR3 DNA sequence: TGCAGTGCTCTCCCCTACAATGAGCAGTTCTTC.

The chain carries TRBV27 and TRBJ1-4, with 8 bases aligning to TRBD1. The CDR3 covers 14 residues. Per germline, CDR1 MNHEY and CDR2 SMNVEV (reference sequence). Trimming removed 6 bases from V and 5 bases from J; junction bases left unmatched: 5. CDR3 sequence: CASSRTGTNEKLFF. The CDR3 bases are TGTGCCAGCAGCAGGACAGGGACAAATGAAAAACTGTTTTTT.

The chain links TRBV28 to TRBJ2-1, with 14 positions matching TRBD2. V shed 3 bases and J 7 bases; nucleotides not matched to a gene: 2. The CDR3 runs 15 residues. Per the germline V gene, CDR1 is MDHEN and CDR2 is SYDVKM. CDR3 loop: CASSLTSGRENEQFF. CDR3 DNA: TGTGCCAGCAGTTTGACTAGCGGGAGGGAGAATGAGCAGTTCTTC.

The chain is built from TRBV11-3 and TRBJ2-5, with D tentatively TRBD2 (6 bases). The end of the DNA fits TRBJ2-7 better, so the J call may be wrong. The germline V gene encodes CDR1 SGHNT and CDR2 YENEEA. The CDR3 sequence is 14 residues long. The CDR3 sequence is CASTQTGEAYEQYF. Here the CDR3 DNA reads TGTGCCAGCACCCAGACGGGGGAAGCCTACGAGCAGTACTTC.

This clone occurred once. The chain couples TRBV6-4 to TRBJ1-6; D is ambiguous. Trimming took 3 bases from V and 9 from J, leaving 9 bases between them. Germline V gene data show CDR1 as MRHNA and CDR2 as SNTAGT. The CDR3 has 13 residues. CDR3 in DNA: TGTGCCAGCAGTGAACATGTTAGTTCACCCCTCCACTTT. It encodes CASSEHVSSPLHF.

The chain is built from TRBV7-4 and TRBJ2-7; 7 positions match TRBD2. Trimming cost V 4 bases and J 2 bases; bases outside gene matches: 5. Per the germline V gene, CDR1 is SGHVT and CDR2 is SQSDAQ. The CDR3 loop spans 14 amino acids. The CDR3 region is CASSWTSLAYEQYF. CDR3 nucleotide sequence: TGTGCCAGCAGCTGGACTAGTTTGGCCTACGAGCAGTACTTC. Filled out from reference TRBV7-4 and TRBJ2-7, the complete variable domain reads GAGVSQSPRYKVAKRGRDVALRCDSISGHVTLYWYRQTLGQGSEVLTYSQSDAQRDKSGRPSGRFSAERPERSVSTLKIQRTEQGDSAVYLCASSWTSLAYEQYFGPGTRLTVT.

The gene calls are TRBV9 and TRBJ2-3; 10 bases align to TRBD2. Losses at the gene ends were 4 bases for V and 4 bases for J; bases not matched to a gene: 9. Germline loops: CDR1 SGDLS, CDR2 YYNGEE. The CDR3 covers 16 residues. DNA of the CDR3: TGTGCCAGCAGCTCGCTACTAGCGGGATCTGCAGATACGCAGTATTTT. Amino acids: CASSSLLAGSADTQYF.

This clone has just a few counts. The chain carries TRBV28 and TRBJ1-1; no reliable D call. Trimming left V 7 bases short and J 1 base short, with 16 bases between. The CDR3 totals 15 residues. Germline V lookup: CDR1 MDHEN, CDR2 SYDVKM. In DNA form, the CDR3 reads TGTGCCAGCATCCCTATCCGGGAGCCGAACACTGAAGCTTTCTTT. Its translation: CASIPIREPNTEAFF.

The genes are TRBV2 and TRBJ2-4, with 10 bases identical to TRBD1. CDR3 length equals 16 residues. Germline CDR1 reads SNHLY; CDR2 reads FYNNEI. V shed 6 bases, J shed 0 bases, and the junction held 5 bases outside the gene matches. This CDR3 is CASRETGGLAKNIQYF. DNA for the CDR3: TGTGCCAGCAGAGAGACAGGGGGCCTAGCCAAAAACATTCAGTACTTC.

This sequence joins TRBV6-4 and TRBJ2-2, with TRBD2 identical over 7 bases. The V gene end was trimmed by 10 bases and the J gene end by 6 bases; junction bases not matched to a gene: 11. There are 14 residues in the CDR3. Germline V gene lookup returns CDR1 MRHNA and CDR2 SNTAGT. DNA for the CDR3: TGTGCCACCGGTCCGGGGGGAGCCGCCGGGGAGCTGTTTTTT. Residues: CATGPGGAAGELFF.

The chain recombines TRBV7-9 with TRBJ2-7; D uncertain. V was clipped by 5 bases and J by 6 bases, with 11 bases between them. CDR1 SEHNR and CDR2 FQNEAQ come from the germline V gene (reference sequence). This CDR3 has 12 amino acids. The DNA for the CDR3 is TGTGCCAGCAGCCTAGGCGGATCCGAGCAGTACTTC. Translation gives CASSLGGSEQYF.